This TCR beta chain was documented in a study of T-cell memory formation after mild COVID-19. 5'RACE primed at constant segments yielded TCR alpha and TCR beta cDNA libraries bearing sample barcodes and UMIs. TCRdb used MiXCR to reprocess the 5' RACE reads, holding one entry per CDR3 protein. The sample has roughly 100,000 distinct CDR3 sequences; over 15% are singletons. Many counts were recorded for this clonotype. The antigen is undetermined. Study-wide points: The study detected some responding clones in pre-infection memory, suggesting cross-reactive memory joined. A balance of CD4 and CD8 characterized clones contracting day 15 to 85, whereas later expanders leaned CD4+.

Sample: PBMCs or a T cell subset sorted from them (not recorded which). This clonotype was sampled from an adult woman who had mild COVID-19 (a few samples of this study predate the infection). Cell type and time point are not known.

CDR3 amino acids: CASSPPGRSSYEQYF. CDR3 in DNA: TGTGCCAGCAGCCCACCGGGACGAAGCTCCTACGAGCAGTACTTC. V and J are TRBV7-9 and TRBJ2-7; D is perhaps TRBD1 or TRBD2 (5 bases each). CDR3 size: 15 residues. Trimming left V 5 bases short and J 0 bases short, with 14 bases between. Germline assignment: CDR1 SEHNR and CDR2 FQNEAQ (reference sequence).